These 25 T cell receptor beta chains were sequenced from one sample in a study of cytomegalovirus exposure and HLA in healthy donors. PCR involved 60 Vbeta and 13 Jbeta primers. Clones were read by immunoSEQ multiplex PCR, and TCRdb kept only the in-frame ones, dropping some. This sample carries about 200,000 clones, approximately 80% of them seen once, and the ten largest clones take about 0.77%. The sample taken for sequencing was PBMCs. These receptors were taken from a boy aged 2 to 9 in good health and CMV-seronegative.

V gene TRBV25-1 combines with J gene TRBJ1-5; 9 bases match TRBD1. The CDR3 runs to 13 residues. With V trimmed by 5 bases and J by 5 bases, 1 base remained unmatched. CDR1 is MGHDK, CDR2 SYGVNS, per germline. CDR3 in amino acids: CASSWTGDQPQHF. The CDR3 DNA sequence: TGTGCCAGCAGTTGGACAGGGGATCAGCCCCAGCATTTT.

This sequence joins TRBV15 and TRBJ2-2; tentative D call: TRBD1 (5 bases). CDR1 LNHNV and CDR2 YYDKDF come from the germline V gene (reference sequence). V lost 4 bases and J 4 bases, leaving 13 bases between the germline ends. CDR3 length: 15 residues. CDR3 sequence (DNA): TGTGCCACCAGCACCTCAGGGTTCGGCACCGGGGAGCTGTTTTTT. Translated, it gives CATSTSGFGTGELFF.

V gene TRBV19 combines with J gene TRBJ1-1, with D hard to call. The CDR3 totals 17 residues. The germline V gene encodes CDR1 LNHDA and CDR2 SQIVND (reference sequence). Trimming pared 7 bases from V and 0 bases from J, leaving 21 bases between. CDR3 in DNA: TGTGCCAGTAACCGGACTGTCAGAATGGGTATGAACACTGAAGCTTTCTTT. This gives the protein CASNRTVRMGMNTEAFF. Filled out from reference TRBV19 and TRBJ1-1, the complete variable domain reads DGGITQSPKYLFRKEGQNVTLSCEQNLNHDAMYWYRQDPGQGLRLIYYSQIVNDFQKGDIAEGYSVSREKKESFPLTVTSAQKNPTAFYLCASNRTVRMGMNTEAFFGQGTRLTVV.

The table lists this clone with a count of one. This sequence joins TRBV15 and TRBJ2-3, with 7 bases identical to TRBD1. The CDR3 is 16 residues long. Per germline, CDR1 LNHNV and CDR2 YYDKDF (reference sequence). V dropped 3 bases and J dropped 0; count of bases not matched to a gene: 6. CDR3 residues: CATSSGTVPSTDTQYF. The CDR3 DNA reads as TGTGCCACCAGCAGTGGGACAGTGCCTAGCACAGATACGCAGTATTTT.

The V and J genes are TRBV18 and TRBJ2-3, with 9 bases fitting TRBD1. CDR1 is KGHSH, CDR2 LQKENI, per germline. The ends lost 2 bases at V and 3 bases at J; junction bases unmatched: 3. CDR3 length: 15 amino acids. The CDR3 region has the DNA TGTGCCAGCTCACCAGGACAGGGGAGGACAGATACGCAGTATTTT. Protein sequence: CASSPGQGRTDTQYF.

The CDR3 nucleotides are TGTGCCAGCAGTATCAATAGCGCTACCTACGAGCAGTACTTC. Its protein is CASSINSATYEQYF. The chain links TRBV7-8 to TRBJ2-7, with D possibly TRBD2 on 5 matching bases. This CDR3 has 14 amino acids. Trimming pared 6 bases from V and 2 bases from J, leaving 14 bases between. Germline CDR1 reads SGHVS; CDR2 reads FQNEAQ. Drawing the rest from reference TRBV7-8 and TRBJ2-7, the complete variable domain is GAGVSQSPRYKVAKRGQDVALRCDPISGHVSLFWYQQALGQGPEFLTYFQNEAQLDKSGLPSDRFFAERPEGSVSTLKIQRTQQEDSAVYLCASSINSATYEQYFGPGTRLTVT.

V is TRBV9 and J is TRBJ2-5; 9 nucleotides match TRBD1. The germline V gene has CDR1 SGDLS and CDR2 YYNGEE. This CDR3 has 16 residues. With 4 bases clipped from V and 5 bases from J, the junction kept 12 bases outside the gene matches. This chain's CDR3 is CASSSRPRTGEETQYF. CDR3 sequence (DNA): TGTGCCAGCAGCAGCCGCCCCAGGACAGGGGAGGAGACCCAGTACTTC.

The chain uses TRBV6-1 and TRBJ2-1; D gene uncertain. The CDR3 consists of 15 residues. The V gene lost 6 bases and the J gene lost 0 bases, with 12 bases spanning the gap. Germline V gene sequence: CDR1 MNHNS, CDR2 SASEGT. The CDR3 region has the DNA TGTGCCAGCAGCTACCCGGTGAGCTCCTACAATGAGCAGTTCTTC. This translates into CASSYPVSSYNEQFF.

The chain joins TRBV25-1 to TRBJ1-4; a weak D match, TRBD1 (5 bases). CDR3 size: 14 residues. Germline assignment: CDR1 MGHDK and CDR2 SYGVNS. V was trimmed by 8 bases and J by 5 bases, leaving 15 bases between them. CDR3 DNA: TGTGCCAGCGGCTTATCGGGGGGAAATGAAAAACTGTTTTTT. Residues: CASGLSGGNEKLFF.

The rearrangement links TRBV27 to TRBJ2-7; 10 nucleotides line up with TRBD1. After removal of 4 bases from V and 5 bases from J, the junction contained 5 bases not matched to a gene. Germline CDR1 is MNHEY and CDR2 is SMNVEV (reference sequence). This CDR3 is built from 14 residues. The CDR3 sequence: CASSSGTGVHEQYF. In DNA form, the CDR3 reads TGTGCCAGCAGTTCCGGGACAGGGGTACACGAGCAGTACTTC.

The V and J genes are TRBV2 and TRBJ2-1; D ambiguous. Germline V gene sequence: CDR1 SNHLY, CDR2 FYNNEI. This CDR3 is 10 amino acids long. The ends were cut back, 7 bases at V and 10 bases at J, with 8 bases in the middle. The DNA of the CDR3 is TGTGCCAGCACCAAGCAAGAGCAGTTCTTC. Its protein product is CASTKQEQFF.

CDR3 sequence reads: CASSTEVGQAYEAFF. CDR3 DNA: TGTGCCAGCAGCACAGAGGTCGGACAGGCGTATGAAGCTTTCTTT. The rearrangement joins TRBV13 to TRBJ1-1; 7 nucleotides agree with TRBD1. V lost 5 bases to trimming and J lost 7 bases; unmatched junction nucleotides: 13. Germline values: CDR1 PRHDT, CDR2 FYEKMQ (reference sequence). The CDR3 runs to 15 residues.

In the case of this clone: A junction end diverges from the germline sequence, so it may reflect a read error. V usage is TRBV7-7 and J usage is TRBJ2-7; the match to TRBD2 covers 8 bases. The CDR3 loop spans 14 amino acids. Germline V gene data show CDR1 as SSHAT and CDR2 as FNYEAQ (reference sequence). CDR3 bases: TGTGCTAGCAGCTTAAGCGGGAGCTCCTACGAGCAGTACTTC. Encoded protein: CASSLSGSSYEQYF. Full variable domain (missing parts from reference TRBV7-7 and TRBJ2-7): GAGVSQSPRYKVTKRGQDVTLRCDPISSHATLYWYQQALGQGPEFLTYFNYEAQPDKSGLPSDRFSAERPEGSISTLTIQRTEQRDSAMYRCASSLSGSSYEQYFGPGTRLTVT.

The gene calls are TRBV7-9 and TRBJ2-7; D gene ambiguous. Germline assignment: CDR1 SEHNR and CDR2 FQNEAQ (reference sequence). This CDR3 has 17 residues. Trimming shortened V by 2 bases and J by 1 base, and 18 bases separated the two germline ends. The CDR3 DNA reads TGTGCCAGCAGCTTAAACGATCGGCCAGGCCCGTCCTACGAGCAGTACTTC. This gives the protein CASSLNDRPGPSYEQYF. The complete variable domain, with remaining parts taken from reference TRBV7-9 and TRBJ2-7, reads DTGVSQNPRHKITKRGQNVTFRCDPISEHNRLYWYRQTLGQGPEFLTYFQNEAQLEKSRLLSDRFSAERPKGSFSTLEIQRTEQGDSAMYLCASSLNDRPGPSYEQYFGPGTRLTVT.

The rearrangement links TRBV30 to TRBJ2-7, with 8 bases fitting TRBD1. The CDR3 runs 13 residues. V dropped 4 bases and J dropped 2; count of bases not matched to a gene: 4. Germline V gives CDR1 GTSNPN, CDR2 SVGIG (reference sequence). The CDR3 DNA is TGTGCCTGGACCTCAGGGGGCCCCTACGAGCAGTACTTC. This sequence encodes CAWTSGGPYEQYF.

This rearrangement joins TRBV27 to TRBJ2-5; maybe TRBD1 (6 bases). Per the germline V gene, CDR1 is MNHEY and CDR2 is SMNVEV (reference sequence). The CDR3 is 15 residues long. Deletions cut 5 bases from V and 5 bases from J, with 18 bases between. The CDR3 protein is CASSEILDRRETQYF. DNA for the CDR3: TGTGCCAGCAGTGAAATATTGGACAGAAGGGAGACCCAGTACTTC.

The chain carries TRBV9 and TRBJ2-3; no clear D. V dropped 3 bases and J dropped 5 bases, with 13 bases sitting between them. Per germline, CDR1 SGDLS and CDR2 YYNGEE. CDR3 length: 14 residues. The CDR3 nucleotides read TGTGCCAGCAGCGGGAACGACTTGGGAGATACGCAGTATTTT. Protein: CASSGNDLGDTQYF.

This chain links TRBV5-1 with TRBJ1-4, with TRBD1 matching 11 bases. CDR1 and CDR2 from the germline V gene are SGHRS and YFSETQ. V trimming: 5 bases; J trimming: 8 bases; junction bases outside the gene matches: 5. The length of the CDR3 is 14 residues. CDR3 sequence: CASRSGTGGEKLFF. Here the CDR3 DNA reads TGCGCCAGCAGATCAGGGACAGGGGGAGAAAAACTGTTTTTT.

V is TRBV5-1 and J is TRBJ2-5, with D tentatively TRBD1 (5 bases). V was shortened by 0 bases and J by 5 bases, with 5 bases between the two germline ends. The V gene's germline CDR1 is SGHRS and CDR2 YFSETQ. The CDR3 has 12 residues. Here the CDR3 DNA reads TGCGCCAGCAGCTTGGAGGGGGAGACCCAGTACTTC. Encoded protein: CASSLEGETQYF.

This clone occurred once. This chain links TRBV25-1 with TRBJ2-2, with TRBD2 identical over 15 bases. The CDR3 is 16 residues long. Unmatched junction bases numbered 4, after V lost 4 bases and J lost 7 bases. Germline V lookup: CDR1 MGHDK, CDR2 SYGVNS. The CDR3 DNA is TGTGCCAGCAGTGGGACTAGCGGGAGGGCCGTCGGGGAGCTGTTTTTT. This codes for CASSGTSGRAVGELFF.

The chain recombines TRBV21-1 with TRBJ1-2; the table's D call of TRBD1 was not tested on the DNA. TRBV21-1 is a listed pseudogene. The CDR3 loop spans 15 amino acids. In DNA form, the CDR3 reads TGTGCCAGCAGCAAAGGATTAACAGGGAGCTCTGGCTACACCTTC. Translated, it gives CASSKGLTGSSGYTF.

The sample holds one count of this clone. V and J are TRBV7-9 and TRBJ2-3; D gene uncertain. Germline V gene lookup returns CDR1 SEHNR and CDR2 FQNEAQ (reference sequence). The V end lost 8 bases, the J end lost 2 bases, and 11 bases lay between the germline ends. The CDR3 runs to 13 residues. CDR3 DNA: TGTGCCAGCCGGTCCTACTCCACAGATACGCAGTATTTT. Amino acids: CASRSYSTDTQYF.

This chain connects TRBV7-9 to TRBJ2-3; TRBD2 matches 12 bases. Trimming cost V 0 bases and J 5 bases; bases outside gene matches: 9. The CDR3 is 18 amino acids. Looked up from germline, CDR1 is SEHNR and CDR2 is FQNEAQ (reference sequence). The CDR3 region has the DNA TGTGCCAGCAGCTTAGCGCCAGCTAGCGGGAGGGTTGGAGATACGCAGTATTTT. Amino acids: CASSLAPASGRVGDTQYF.

This chain connects TRBV29-1 to TRBJ2-1; 8 bases map to TRBD2. Germline CDR1 and CDR2: SQVTM and ANQGSEA. The V gene end was trimmed by 4 bases and the J gene end by 0 bases; junction bases not matched to a gene: 5. There are 15 residues in the CDR3. The CDR3 bases are TGCAGCGTTGGTTCTAGCGGGTTCTCCTACAATGAGCAGTTCTTC. It encodes CSVGSSGFSYNEQFF.

The chain couples TRBV9 to TRBJ2-7; 8 bases align to TRBD1. V trimming: 3 bases; J trimming: 1 base; junction bases outside the gene matches: 6. Germline V gives CDR1 SGDLS, CDR2 YYNGEE. This CDR3 has 15 amino acids. CDR3: CASSEGQVMSYEQYF. The CDR3 DNA sequence: TGTGCCAGCAGCGAGGGACAGGTCATGTCCTACGAGCAGTACTTC.